The clone carrying this TCR beta chain came up a few times. The record originates from a study of blood T cell repertoires in COVID-19. Study information: There were acute and convalescent COVID-19 samples, and they came from the United States, Italy and Spain. T cells, B-cell-depleted T cells, or PBMCs provided the cDNA or gDNA that served as material.

Germline-derived CDR1 and CDR2 are MNHEY and SVGAGI. The CDR3 totals 11 residues. V lost 5 bases to trimming and J lost 6 bases, with 8 bases between them. As originally analysed: Using reference gene primer amplification, nucleated cell counts were estimated. TCRdb's copy holds only in-frame clones and misses some; the assay was immunoSEQ multiplex PCR. Clone size and the V and J calls come from that table; the DNA yielded D and trimming. The sample lists about 86,000 clones, roughly 88% occurring once. The V call is TRBV6-5, the J call TRBJ2-7, with D tentatively TRBD1 (6 bases). The sequence was collected from an elderly woman with active or convalescent COVID-19. Sequencing input: peripheral blood. The CDR3, as DNA: TGTGCCAGCAGTCAGGGGTCCGAGCAGTACTTC. Its protein product is CASSQGSEQYF.